This TCR beta chain was identified in a study of T cells in Graves' hyperthyroidism and ophthalmopathy (dated by TCRdb to between 2018 and 2020). A note on the overall study: Peripheral blood samples were taken at initial diagnosis, before any treatment was given. TCR V-J signatures able to tell the groups apart were searched for in a discovery cohort of approximately 95 patients, of whom more than 40 had Graves' ophthalmopathy and some 60 had stable Graves' hyperthyroidism. An independent validation cohort of 18 to 20 hyperthyroidism patients and 17 patients who later progressed to ophthalmopathy tested prospective prediction of ophthalmopathy. The 100 or so discovery patients were randomly split 7:3 into training and test sets. Thyroid tissue and blood T-cell repertoires from more than 5 Graves' hyperthyroidism patients were also compared in the study. After blood sampling, hyperthyroidism patients were treated with methimazole at a starting dose of 30 mg daily, and ophthalmopathy patients were treated with high-dose intravenous methylprednisolone. The paper describes TCR Vbeta CDR3 sequencing of 135 peripheral blood samples, made up of around 41 ophthalmopathy patients, some 76 hyperthyroidism patients and 17 progressor patients.

Results and caveats for the whole study, not just this receptor: Most expanded thyroid clonotypes (frequency above 0.001) were also found in blood, which suggests that blood repertoires may mirror thyroid immune responses. A 13 V-J signature model separated ophthalmopathy from stable hyperthyroidism, with roughly 88% sensitivity and roughly 81% specificity in cross-validation and 80%/75% in testing. No statistical method was used to fix the sample size in advance, and group allocation was not hidden from the investigators. In validation, progression to ophthalmopathy was predicted by the model with 70.59% sensitivity and around 75% specificity, a median of around 5.9 months before onset.

This clonotype was picked up many times. It has no known antigen specificity. Qualities for individual bases were not recorded, and no much larger clone is one base off. For this chain, trimming is 5 bases at the V end and 4 bases at the J end, and the number of junction bases without a gene match is 10. Including the terminal cysteine and phenylalanine, the CDR3 comprises 17 residues. Only CDR3 DNA is held: 51 bases, read in frame from base 1. CDR1 and CDR2, per the germline V gene, are MNHNS and SASEGT. Amplification of TCR beta CDR3 regions was carried out from RNA transcripts. For the first round of RT-PCR on the TCR CDR3, the HTBI primer set was used together with the Qiagen OneStep RT-PCR kit. A second multiplex PCR round built the libraries, followed by size selection and purification. Paired-end sequencing of the libraries was performed with 100 bp reads on an Illumina HiSeq2000. The source study handled its data this way. SOAPnuke was used to process the raw data, with reads discarded if the reads contained adapters or uncalled bases, had a mean Phred below 15, or lacked an exact constant-primer or identifier match. COPE v1.2.5 was used to merge the high-quality paired reads, and each unique nucleotide sequence was defined as a clonotype. MiTCR v1.1 was used to align the clonotypes against IMGT TRBV, TRBD and TRBJ reference segments. The analysis was restricted to V-J combinations with a frequency above 0.0001, which together covered roughly 99% of the repertoires. A TCS score was defined as the ratio of F50 (clonal expansion) to E x V (chaos), with BLOSUM62-based TCRdist applied between CDR3 peptides within each V-J. Welch's t-statistics and random forest reduced approximately 520 V-J features to 13, which were used in a naive Bayes classifier (R e1071). TCRdb passed the public sequencing reads through fastp at Q25 and MiXCR, retaining productive beta sequences. When rows share a CDR3 protein, they turn into one entry using the most common DNA and genes. These V and J calls originate from TCRdb's pipeline instead of the authors' own analysis. This sample gives around 520,000 distinct CDR3 sequences in total; 14% of them show up just once. The top ten clones comprise over 15% of the sample.

Stable Graves' hyperthyroidism was defined as no progression to ophthalmopathy during 18 months of follow-up. Hyperthyroidism patients were newly diagnosed, had a disease duration of under 2 months, and were aged 18 to 65 years. Patients with uncontrolled infections, other autoimmune diseases, pregnancy or lactation were excluded. Diagnoses were established on the basis of clinical symptoms, serum thyroxine and TRAb, thyroid ultrasound, and orbital computed tomography. PBMCs were separated from 8 to 10 ml of fresh peripheral blood using Ficoll-Paque density gradient centrifugation. Total RNA was extracted using Trizol reagent, and RNA quality was assessed on an Agilent 2100 Bioanalyzer.

The sequence was collected from a woman aged 18 to 35 with Graves' hyperthyroidism. Specimen: blood. Recombination connected TRBV6-1 to TRBJ2-6; 8 central nucleotides agree with TRBD2. CDR3 reads: CASSLYFSGTGANVLTF. The nucleotides read TGTGCCAGCAGTTTGTACTTTAGCGGGACAGGGGCCAACGTCCTGACTTTC.